This TCR beta chain was documented in a study of cytomegalovirus exposure and HLA in healthy donors. V lost 3 bases to trimming and J lost 8 bases; unmatched junction nucleotides: 3. There are 13 residues in the CDR3. CDR1 is MGHRA, CDR2 YSYEKL, per germline. The PCR was carried out with 60 Vbeta primers and 13 Jbeta primers. Repertoires were generated with immunoSEQ multiplex PCR, while TCRdb's copy carries only in-frame clones and drops some. The sample holds about 140,000 clones; almost 80% are singletons and the top ten take more than 0.85%. The receptor comes from a man between 18 and 35 years old in good health and CMV-seronegative. The source material was PBMCs. V usage is TRBV4-1 and J usage is TRBJ2-1, with TRBD1 identical over 8 bases. The CDR3 DNA sequence: TGCGCCAGCAGCCACCCACAGGGGGATGAGCAGTTCTTC. The encoded protein is CASSHPQGDEQFF.